Detailed here is one T cell receptor (beta chain). Each subset's genomic DNA was split evenly across several immunoSEQ plates. Assay used: immunoSEQ multiplex PCR; TCRdb lists only in-frame clones, some missing. Here the sample spans roughly 2.6 million clones, around nine tenths being singletons. V was pared by 5 bases and J by 8 bases, with 12 bases between. The CDR3 is made up of 13 amino acids. Germline V lookup: CDR1 MDHEN, CDR2 SYDVKM. The data stem from a study of shared clonotypes between healthy human individuals. The sequencing sample was made of naive CD4+ T cells sorted from blood. Subset denoted: CD45RA+ positively selected. This receptor was taken from a man aged 18 to 29 in good health. The V gene is TRBV28, the J gene TRBJ1-4, with D unresolved. CDR3 DNA: TGTGCCAGCAGTCCTGGGCGAGACGAAAAACTGTTTTTT. Its translation is CASSPGRDEKLFF.